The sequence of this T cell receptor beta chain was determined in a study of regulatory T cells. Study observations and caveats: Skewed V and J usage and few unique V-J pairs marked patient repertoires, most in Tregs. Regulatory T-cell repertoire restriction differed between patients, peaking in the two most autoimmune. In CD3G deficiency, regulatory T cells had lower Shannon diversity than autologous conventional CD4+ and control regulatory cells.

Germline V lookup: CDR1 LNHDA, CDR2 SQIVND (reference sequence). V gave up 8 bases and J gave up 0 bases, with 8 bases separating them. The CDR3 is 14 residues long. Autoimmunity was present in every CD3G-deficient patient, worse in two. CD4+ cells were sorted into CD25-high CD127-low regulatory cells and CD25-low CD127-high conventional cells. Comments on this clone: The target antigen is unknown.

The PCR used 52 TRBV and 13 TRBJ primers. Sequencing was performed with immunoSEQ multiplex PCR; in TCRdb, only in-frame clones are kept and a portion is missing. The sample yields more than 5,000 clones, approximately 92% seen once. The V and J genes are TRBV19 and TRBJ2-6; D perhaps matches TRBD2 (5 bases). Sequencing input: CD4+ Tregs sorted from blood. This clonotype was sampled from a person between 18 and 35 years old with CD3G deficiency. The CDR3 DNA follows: TGTGCCAGTGGTCGGGGCTCTGGGGCCAACGTCCTGACTTTC. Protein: CASGRGSGANVLTF.